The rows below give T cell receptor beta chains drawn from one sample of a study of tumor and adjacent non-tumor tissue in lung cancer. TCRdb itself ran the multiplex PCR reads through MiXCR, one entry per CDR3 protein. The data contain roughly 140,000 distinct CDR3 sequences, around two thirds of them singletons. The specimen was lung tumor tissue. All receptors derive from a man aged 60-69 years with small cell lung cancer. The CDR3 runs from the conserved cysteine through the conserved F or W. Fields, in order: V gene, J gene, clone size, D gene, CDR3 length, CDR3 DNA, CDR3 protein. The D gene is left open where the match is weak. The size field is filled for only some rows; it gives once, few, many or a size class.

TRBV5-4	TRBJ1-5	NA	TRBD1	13	TGTGGCAGCAGCCTTGACAGGGATCAGCCCCAGCATTTT	CGSSLDRDQPQHF
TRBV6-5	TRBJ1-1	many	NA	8	TGTGCCGCCGGGGCAGGTGAATTT	CAAGAGEF
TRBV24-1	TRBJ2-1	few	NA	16	TGTGCCACCAGTGATTCGGGTCGGGGGGCCCTAAATGAGCAGTTCTTC	CATSDSGRGALNEQFF
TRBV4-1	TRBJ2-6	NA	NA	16	TGCGCCAGCAGCCAAGGCCTTTCCACTGGGGCCAACGTCCTGACTTTC	CASSQGLSTGANVLTF
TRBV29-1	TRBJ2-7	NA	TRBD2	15	TGTAGCGTTGGCGGGGTAGCGGGAGAGCCAGACGAGCAGTATTTC	CSVGGVAGEPDEQYF
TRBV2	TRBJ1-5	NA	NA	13	TGTGCCGGCAGGGCTGACAGTAATCAGCCCCAGCATTTT	CAGRADSNQPQHF
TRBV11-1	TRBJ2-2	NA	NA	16	TGTGCAAGCAGCTCCCCGGACGGGGTAGATACCGGGGAGCTGTTTTTT	CASSSPDGVDTGELFF
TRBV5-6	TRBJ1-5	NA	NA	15	TGTGCCAGCAGCTTGGTGGATGATAGCAATCAGCCCCAGCATTTT	CASSLVDDSNQPQHF
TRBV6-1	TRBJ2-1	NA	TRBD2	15	TGTGCCAGCAGACCCGGAACTAGCGGGAGTACTGAGCAGTCCTTC	CASRPGTSGSTEQSF
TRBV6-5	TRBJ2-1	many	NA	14	TGTGCCAGCAGTTACTCGTTAGCTCACGGTGAGCAGTTCTTC	CASSYSLAHGEQFF
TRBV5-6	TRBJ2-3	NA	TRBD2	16	TGTGCCAGCAGAATAGGACTAGCGGGAGTCACAGATACGCAGTATTTT	CASRIGLAGVTDTQYF
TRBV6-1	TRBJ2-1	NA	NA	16	TGTGCCAGCACCCCTGTGGGGGCTCGGGGTTACAATGAGCAATTCTTC	CASTPVGARGYNEQFF
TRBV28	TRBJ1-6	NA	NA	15	TGTGCCAGCAGTTGGGGCGGGGGGTATAATTCACCCCTCCACTTT	CASSWGGGYNSPLHF
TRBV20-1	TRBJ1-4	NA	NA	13	TGCAGTGTCCGAGGGGTTGCTAGTGAAAAACTGTTTTTT	CSVRGVASEKLFF
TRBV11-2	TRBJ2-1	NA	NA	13	TGTGCCAGCAGCCGGAACAACTACAATGAGCAGTTCTTC	CASSRNNYNEQFF
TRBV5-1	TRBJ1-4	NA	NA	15	TGCGCCAGCAGCTTGAAGGGGGGGCGCGGTGAAAAACTGTTTTTT	CASSLKGGRGEKLFF
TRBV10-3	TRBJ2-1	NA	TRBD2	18	TGTGCCATCAGCCCCTCCAGGGAAACTAGCGGGAGGCCCAATGAGCAGTTCTTC	CAISPSRETSGRPNEQFF
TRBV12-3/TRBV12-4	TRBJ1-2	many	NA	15	TGTGCCAGCAGTACGGACCGTATTTCGCTGGATGGCTACACCTTC	CASSTDRISLDGYTF
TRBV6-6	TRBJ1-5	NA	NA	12	TGCGCCTGCAGTTATTCTGGACAGCCCCAGCATTTT	CACSYSGQPQHF
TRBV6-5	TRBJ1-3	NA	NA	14	TGTGCCAGCAGCCGAACCGGGACAGGAAACACCATATATTTT	CASSRTGTGNTIYF
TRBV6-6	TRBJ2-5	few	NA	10	TGTGCCAGTGAGGGAGAGACCCAGTACTTC	CASEGETQYF
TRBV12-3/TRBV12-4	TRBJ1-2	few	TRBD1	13	TGTGCCAGCAGCTTGACAGGGGGGGGCGGCTACACCTTC	CASSLTGGGGYTF
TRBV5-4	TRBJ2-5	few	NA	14	TGTGCCAGCAGCGACCCGAGGGGTAGGGAGACCCAGTACTTC	CASSDPRGRETQYF
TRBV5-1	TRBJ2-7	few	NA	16	TGCGCCAGCAGTCCTACTGGGCCAGGGGATTCAAGCGAGCAGTACTTC	CASSPTGPGDSSEQYF
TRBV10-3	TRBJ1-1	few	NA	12	TGTGCCATCAGCGAGGGCTCCACTGAAGCTTTCTTT	CAISEGSTEAFF
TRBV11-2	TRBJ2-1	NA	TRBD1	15	TGTGCCAGTGGCTTAACAGGGGGCACCTACAATGAGCAGTTCTTC	CASGLTGGTYNEQFF
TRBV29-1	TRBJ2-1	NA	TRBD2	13	TGCATCGCGAGCGGGATGGGGTACAATGAGCAGTTCTTC	CIASGMGYNEQFF
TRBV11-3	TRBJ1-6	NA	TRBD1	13	TGTGCCAGCAGCCAATGTCAAGGGGGCATCCGCCACTTT	CASSQCQGGIRHF
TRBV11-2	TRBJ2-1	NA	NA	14	TGTGCCAGCAGCTTAGACAGCTCCTACAATGAGCAATTCTTC	CASSLDSSYNEQFF
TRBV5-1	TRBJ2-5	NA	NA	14	TGCGCCAGCAGCTTGGTACAGGGAGGGGAGACCCAGTACTTC	CASSLVQGGETQYF
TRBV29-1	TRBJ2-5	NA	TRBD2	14	TGCAGCGTTGAAGTAGCGGGAAGAGCAGAGACCCAGTACTTC	CSVEVAGRAETQYF
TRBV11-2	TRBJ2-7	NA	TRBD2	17	TGTGCCAGCAACTTCGGATTTGGTAGCGGGGCCTCCTATGAGCAGTACTTC	CASNFGFGSGASYEQYF
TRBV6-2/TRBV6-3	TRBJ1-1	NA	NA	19	TGTGTCAGCAGTTACGATAGGGAGCTTTTAGCGGACGTGAACACTGAAGCTTTCTTT	CVSSYDRELLADVNTEAFF
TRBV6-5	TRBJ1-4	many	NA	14	TGTGCCAGCAGTTACCAGGGTGCGAATGAAAAACTGTTTTTT	CASSYQGANEKLFF
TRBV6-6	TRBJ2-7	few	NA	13	TGTGCCAGCAGTTACCGGACAGACAGCGAGCACTACTTC	CASSYRTDSEHYF
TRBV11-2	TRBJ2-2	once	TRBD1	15	TGTCTCAGCAGCTTATGGACAGGGAACGCCGGGGAGCTGTTGTTT	CLSSLWTGNAGELLF
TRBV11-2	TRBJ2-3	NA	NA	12	TGTGCCAACAGCTTAAATCGGGATACGCAGTACTTT	CANSLNRDTQYF
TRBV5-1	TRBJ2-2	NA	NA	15	TGCGCCAGCAGCTTGGGCGGTGCTAGGGCCGGGGGGCTGTTTTTT	CASSLGGARAGGLFF
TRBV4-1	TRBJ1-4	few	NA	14	TGCGCCAGCAGCCTTCAGGGGTTTGGCGAAAAACTGTTTTTT	CASSLQGFGEKLFF
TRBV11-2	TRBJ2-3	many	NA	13	TGTGCCAGCAGCACTCCCAGCACAGATACGCAGTATTTT	CASSTPSTDTQYF
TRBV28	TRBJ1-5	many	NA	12	TGTGCCAGCAGTCACGGTGGTCAGCCCCAGCATTTT	CASSHGGQPQHF